These 20 T cell receptor beta chains share one sample of origin, sequenced in a study of blood T cell repertoires in COVID-19. TCRdb's table, derived via immunoSEQ multiplex PCR, lists solely in-frame clones and lacks some. The data show approximately 300,000 clones, about nine tenths seen once. The sample consisted of PBMCs or T cells enriched from blood (not recorded which). These receptors were taken from a man aged 25 to 40 who had recovered from COVID-19.

J is TRBJ2-6 and V is TRBV3-1 (or the pseudogene TRBV3-2), with 11 nucleotides matching TRBD2. The germline V gene encodes CDR1 LGHDT and CDR2 YNNKEL (reference sequence). The J segment lost 4 bases and the V segment lost 4 bases, leaving 9 bases of the junction unmatched. The CDR3 has 18 residues. Here the CDR3 reads CASSPQLAGAAGANVLTF. The DNA of the CDR3 is TGTGCCAGCAGCCCGCAACTAGCGGGAGCTGCGGGGGCCAACGTCCTGACTTTC.

The gene calls are TRBV9 and TRBJ2-3; 8 bases align to TRBD2. The trim removed 1 base at V and 2 bases at J, leaving 9 bases unmatched. CDR1 SGDLS and CDR2 YYNGEE come from the germline V gene. CDR3 length: 17 residues. The CDR3 sequence is CASSVQGLAPFTDTQYF. CDR3 sequence (DNA): TGTGCCAGCAGCGTACAAGGACTAGCCCCGTTCACAGATACGCAGTATTTT.

J is TRBJ2-2 and V is TRBV4-1, with TRBD2 identical over 15 bases. J gave up 6 bases and V 2 bases, and 4 bases lay outside the gene matches. Germline CDR1 and CDR2: MGHRA and YSYEKL. The CDR3 sequence is 17 residues long. CDR3 bases: TGCGCCAGCAGCCAAAGCAGGACTAGCGGGAGGGCCGGGGAGCTGTTTTTT. It yields the protein CASSQSRTSGRAGELFF.

This chain uses TRBV5-8 with TRBJ1-1; D is possibly TRBD1 (6 bases). The V end lost 4 bases, the J end lost 5 bases, and 21 bases lay between the germline ends. Germline V gene data show CDR1 as SGHTS and CDR2 as YDEGEE. The CDR3 covers 16 residues. The CDR3 region has the DNA TGTGCCAGCAGCGCCAGAAGGGGGACCCCGGGAACTGAAGCTTTCTTT. The encoded protein is CASSARRGTPGTEAFF. Combining the CDR3 with reference TRBV5-8 and TRBJ1-1 gives the whole variable domain EAGVTQSPTHLIKTRGQQATLRCSPISGHTSVYWYQQALGLGLQFLLWYDEGEERNRGNFPPRFSGRQFPNYSSELNVNALELEDSALYLCASSARRGTPGTEAFFGQGTRLTVV.

CDR3 nucleotides: TGTGCCAGCAGCGAAGGTCCGGGGGTAGTAGGAAACACCATATATTTT. It encodes CASSEGPGVVGNTIYF. V usage is TRBV7-6 and J usage is TRBJ1-3, with a weak D call TRBD1 (5 bases). Between the trimmed V and J ends, which lost 5 bases and 4 bases, there was a span of 18 bases. The germline V gene encodes CDR1 SGHVS and CDR2 FNYEAQ. The CDR3 spans 16 residues.

The chain links TRBV7-9 to TRBJ1-5; TRBD1 is a possible D gene (6 bases). Germline lookup yields CDR1 SEHNR and CDR2 FQNEAQ (reference sequence). The V end was cut by 5 bases, the J end by 6 bases, with 14 bases between. The CDR3 length is 14 residues. CDR3 region: CASSPHLDSQPQHF. CDR3 in DNA: TGTGCCAGCAGCCCGCACCTGGACAGTCAGCCCCAGCATTTT.

This clone was detected only once. The chain is built from TRBV3-1 (or the pseudogene TRBV3-2) and TRBJ2-3; D unclear. The CDR3 sequence is 18 residues long. Trimming removed 0 bases at V and 1 base at J, with 17 bases between. CDR1 LGHDT and CDR2 YNNKEL come from the germline V gene (reference sequence). The CDR3 DNA sequence: TGTGCCAGCAGCCAAGATAGCCTGCTGAGTGCGGGCACAGATACGCAGTATTTT. Its protein is CASSQDSLLSAGTDTQYF.

This clone appeared a few times. The chain carries TRBV5-1 and TRBJ2-7; TRBD2 matches 10 bases. The CDR3 is 17 amino acids. J lost 7 bases, V lost 0 bases, and 13 bases had no gene match. Germline CDR1 reads SGHRS; CDR2 reads YFSETQ. CDR3 DNA: TGCGCCAGCAGCTTGGCGGTCGGGGCTAGCGGGAGTTATGAGCAGTACTTC. Amino acid sequence: CASSLAVGASGSYEQYF.

This chain links TRBV10-3 with TRBJ1-2, with D perhaps TRBD1 (5 bases). The germline gives CDR1 ENHRY, CDR2 SYGVKD. With 1 base removed from V and 1 base from J, the gap between germline ends came to 7 bases. The CDR3 extends over 14 amino acids. CDR3 DNA sequence: TGTGCCATCAGTGAGTGGGGGGTTAACTATGGCTACACCTTC. This codes for CAISEWGVNYGYTF.

The table lists this clone with a few counts. This chain connects TRBV2 to TRBJ1-1, with D possibly matching TRBD1 (6 bases). Germline V gives CDR1 SNHLY, CDR2 FYNNEI. V was clipped by 7 bases and J by 2 bases, with 14 bases between them. This CDR3 has 14 residues. The CDR3 nucleotides are TGTGCCAGCAATTCAGGGGCGGTTAACACTGAAGCTTTCTTT. Protein: CASNSGAVNTEAFF.

This chain links TRBV27 with TRBJ2-7, with 15 bases lining up with TRBD2. J lost 0 bases, V lost 6 bases, and 12 bases had no gene match. The CDR3 has 19 amino acids. Germline CDR1 reads MNHEY; CDR2 reads SMNVEV (reference sequence). The CDR3 spells CASRNAGTSGGRVSYEQYF. In nucleotides, the CDR3 is TGTGCCAGCAGAAACGCCGGGACTAGCGGGGGGCGGGTCTCCTACGAGCAGTACTTC.

The chain links TRBV7-9 to TRBJ1-1; unclear D gene. The germline V gene encodes CDR1 SEHNR and CDR2 FQNEAQ (reference sequence). The CDR3 consists of 13 residues. Trimming stripped 1 base from V and 11 bases from J, with 14 bases between. In DNA form, the CDR3 reads TGTGCCAGCAGCTTAGGGGAGGGCTTGAGGGCTTTCTTT. Its translation is CASSLGEGLRAFF.

The CDR3 region has the DNA TGTGCCAGCAGCTTAGCGCAGCGGGAGGGGAGTGAGCAGTTCTTC. This codes for CASSLAQREGSEQFF. The gene calls are TRBV7-2 and TRBJ2-1; 10 bases agree with TRBD2. Germline loops: CDR1 SGHTA, CDR2 FQGNSA. Trimming cost V 0 bases and J 9 bases; bases outside gene matches: 5. This CDR3 is 15 amino acids long.

This clone has a count of ten or more. CDR3 sequence reads: CAIESGWGTDTQYF. The CDR3 bases are TGTGCCATCGAGAGCGGGTGGGGCACAGATACGCAGTATTTT. The chain recombines TRBV10-3 with TRBJ2-3; D may be TRBD2 (6 bases). CDR1 and CDR2 from the germline V gene are ENHRY and SYGVKD. The CDR3 is made up of 14 amino acids. V was pared by 8 bases and J by 1 base, with 13 bases between.

This clone has a handful of counts. This sequence joins TRBV5-5 and TRBJ2-6; TRBD1 might be the D (5 bases). Germline values: CDR1 SGHKS, CDR2 YYEKEE (reference sequence). The length of the CDR3 is 18 residues. V was cut by 4 bases and J by 3 bases, with 20 bases left in between. CDR3 amino acids: CASSRLLDRKDGANVLTF. CDR3 in DNA: TGTGCCAGCAGCCGGCTGTTAGACAGAAAAGATGGGGCCAACGTCCTGACTTTC.

This rearrangement joins TRBV10-3 to TRBJ1-1; TRBD1 matches 7 bases. V was clipped by 3 bases and J by 7 bases; unmatched bases: 5. The CDR3 runs to 13 residues. The germline gives CDR1 ENHRY, CDR2 SYGVKD. CDR3 protein: CAISDGRGIEAFF. In DNA, the CDR3 is TGTGCCATCAGTGACGGCAGGGGGATTGAAGCTTTCTTT.

CDR3 residues: CASSPWSGRNTGELFF. For the CDR3, the DNA is TGTGCCAGCAGCCCGTGGAGCGGGAGGAACACCGGGGAGCTGTTTTTT. This sequence joins TRBV11-3 and TRBJ2-2, with 8 bases fitting TRBD2. Germline CDR1 is SGHNT and CDR2 is YENEEA. V gave up 5 bases and J gave up 1 base; unmatched junction bases: 6. The CDR3 covers 16 residues.

The chain is built from TRBV4-2 and TRBJ1-3, with unresolved D. Germline CDR1 and CDR2: LGHNA and YNFKEQ. Trimming removed 4 bases from V and 0 bases from J, with 10 bases in between. The CDR3 loop spans 15 amino acids. CDR3 nucleotide sequence: TGTGCCAGCAGCCTAGACGGTAACTCTGGAAACACCATATATTTT. Residues: CASSLDGNSGNTIYF.

The rearrangement links TRBV7-9 to TRBJ2-1; tentative D call: TRBD1 (7 bases). Trimming shortened V by 1 base and J by 3 bases, and 10 bases separated the two germline ends. The CDR3 contains 15 residues. Germline V gene sequence: CDR1 SEHNR, CDR2 FQNEAQ (reference sequence). CDR3 nucleotide sequence: TGTGCCAGCAGCTTAGGGCAGGGGGGCTACAATGAGCAGTTCTTC. Amino acids: CASSLGQGGYNEQFF.

This chain connects TRBV10-2 to TRBJ2-5, with 7 bases fitting TRBD2. The CDR3 loop spans 13 amino acids. Germline V gene lookup returns CDR1 WSHSY and CDR2 SAAADI. The trim removed 7 bases at V and 3 bases at J, leaving 5 bases unmatched. CDR3 nucleotide sequence: TGCGCCAGCATCCGAGCGGGAAAAGAGACCCAGTACTTC. It translates to CASIRAGKETQYF.